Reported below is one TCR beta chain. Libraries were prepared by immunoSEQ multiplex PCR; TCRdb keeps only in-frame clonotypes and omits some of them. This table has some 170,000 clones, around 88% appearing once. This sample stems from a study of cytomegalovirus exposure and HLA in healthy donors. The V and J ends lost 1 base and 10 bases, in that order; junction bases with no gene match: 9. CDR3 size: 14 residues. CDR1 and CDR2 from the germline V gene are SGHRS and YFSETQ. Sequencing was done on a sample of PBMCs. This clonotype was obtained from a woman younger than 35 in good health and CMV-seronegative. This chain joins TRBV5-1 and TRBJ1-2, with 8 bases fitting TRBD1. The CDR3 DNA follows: TGCGCCAGCAGCTTGCGGACAGGGTTCACTGACTACACCTTC. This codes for CASSLRTGFTDYTF.